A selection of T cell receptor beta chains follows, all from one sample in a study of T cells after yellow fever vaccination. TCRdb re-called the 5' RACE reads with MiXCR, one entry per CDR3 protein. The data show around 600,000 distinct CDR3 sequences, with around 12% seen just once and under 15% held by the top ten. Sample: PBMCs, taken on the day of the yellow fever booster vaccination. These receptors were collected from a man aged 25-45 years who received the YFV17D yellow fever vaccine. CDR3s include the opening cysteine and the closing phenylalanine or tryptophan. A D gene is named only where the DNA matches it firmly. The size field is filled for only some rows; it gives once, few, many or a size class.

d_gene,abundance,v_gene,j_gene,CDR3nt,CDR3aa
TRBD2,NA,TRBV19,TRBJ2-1,TGTGCCAGTGCAACACACGGGGGGGAAAATGAGCAGTTCTTC,CASATHGGENEQFF
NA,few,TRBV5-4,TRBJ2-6,TGTGCCAGCAGCGACCCGACAGCCTCCGCTGTTGGGGCCAACGTCCTGACTTTC,CASSDPTASAVGANVLTF
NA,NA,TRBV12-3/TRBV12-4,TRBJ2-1,TGTGCCAGCAGTTTAGCCGGGACTTACATCAATGAGCAGTTCTTC,CASSLAGTYINEQFF
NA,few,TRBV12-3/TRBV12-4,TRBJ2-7,TGTGCCAGCACGTTGACGGGTAACGAGCAGTACTTC,CASTLTGNEQYF
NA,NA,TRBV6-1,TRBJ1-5,TGTGCCAGCAGAAGGCAGGGTTTTGGCAATCAGCCCCAGCATTTT,CASRRQGFGNQPQHF
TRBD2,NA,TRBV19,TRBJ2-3,TGTGCCAGTAGTCACTCGATTTACGTAGCGGGAGGCACAGATACGCAGTATTTT,CASSHSIYVAGGTDTQYF
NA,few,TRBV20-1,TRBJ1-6,TGCAGTGCTAGAGATTGGGGGCACAGCAATTCACCCCTCCACTTT,CSARDWGHSNSPLHF
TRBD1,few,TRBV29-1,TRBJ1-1,TGCAGCGTCGCTATGTCAGGGGGGGTGAACACTGAAGCTTTCTTT,CSVAMSGGVNTEAFF
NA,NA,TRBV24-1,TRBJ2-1,TGTGCCACCAGTGATCGACAGGCGGGCTCCTACAATGAGCAGTTCTTC,CATSDRQAGSYNEQFF
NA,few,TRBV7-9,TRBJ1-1,TGTGCCAGCAGCATCCGGACGGCTAACACTGAAGCTTTCTTT,CASSIRTANTEAFF